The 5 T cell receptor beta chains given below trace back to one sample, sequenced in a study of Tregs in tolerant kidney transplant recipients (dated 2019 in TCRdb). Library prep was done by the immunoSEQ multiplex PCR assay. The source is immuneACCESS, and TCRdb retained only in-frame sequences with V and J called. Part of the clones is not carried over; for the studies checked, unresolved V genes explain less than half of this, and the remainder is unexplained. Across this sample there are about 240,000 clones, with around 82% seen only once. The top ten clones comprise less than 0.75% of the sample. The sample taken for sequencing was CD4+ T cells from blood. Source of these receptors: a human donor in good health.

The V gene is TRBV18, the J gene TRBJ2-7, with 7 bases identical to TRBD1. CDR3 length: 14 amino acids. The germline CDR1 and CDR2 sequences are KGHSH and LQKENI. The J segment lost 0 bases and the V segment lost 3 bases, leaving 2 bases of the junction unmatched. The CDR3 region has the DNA TGTGCCAGCTCACCTTGGGACAGCTCCTACGAGCAGTACTTC. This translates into CASSPWDSSYEQYF.

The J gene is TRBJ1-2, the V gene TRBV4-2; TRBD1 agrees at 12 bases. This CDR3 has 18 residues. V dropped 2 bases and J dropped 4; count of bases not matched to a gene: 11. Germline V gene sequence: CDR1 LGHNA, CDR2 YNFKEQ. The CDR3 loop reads CASSQRRDRGRLGYGYTF. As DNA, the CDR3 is TGTGCCAGCAGCCAACGCCGGGACAGGGGGCGATTGGGCTATGGCTACACCTTC.

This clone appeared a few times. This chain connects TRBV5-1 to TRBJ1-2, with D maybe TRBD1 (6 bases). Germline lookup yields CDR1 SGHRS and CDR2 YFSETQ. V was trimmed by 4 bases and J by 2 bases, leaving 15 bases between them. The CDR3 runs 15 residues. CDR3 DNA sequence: TGCGCCAGCAGCCTTAGAACGGGACAAAACTATGGCTACACCTTC. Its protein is CASSLRTGQNYGYTF.

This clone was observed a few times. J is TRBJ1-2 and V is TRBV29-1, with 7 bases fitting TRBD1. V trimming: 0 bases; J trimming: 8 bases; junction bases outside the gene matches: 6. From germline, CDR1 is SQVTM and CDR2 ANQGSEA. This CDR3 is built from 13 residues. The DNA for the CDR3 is TGCAGCGTTGAAGAGCCAGGGGGTGGGGGCTACACCTTC. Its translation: CSVEEPGGGGYTF.

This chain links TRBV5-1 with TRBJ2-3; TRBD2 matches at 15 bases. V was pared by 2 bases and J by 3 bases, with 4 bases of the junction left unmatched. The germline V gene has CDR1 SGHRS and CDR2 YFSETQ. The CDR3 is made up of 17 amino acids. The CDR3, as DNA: TGCGCCAGCAGCTTCGGGACTAGCGGGGGGATGACAGATACGCAGTATTTT. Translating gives CASSFGTSGGMTDTQYF.